This TCR beta chain was captured by sequencing in a study of blood T cell repertoires in COVID-19. CDR3 size: 15 residues. CDR1 is SNHLY and CDR2 is FYNNEI in the germline V gene. The junction had 13 bases not matched to a gene; V was cut back by 10 bases and J by 7 bases. This table comes from immunoSEQ multiplex PCR, and its TCRdb copy is limited to in-frame clones, with some not included. Of around 400,000 clones in the sample, about 89% were seen once. The chain combines TRBV2 with TRBJ2-1, with 10 bases that match TRBD2. Specimen: peripheral blood. This TCR came from a woman in her twenties or thirties with COVID-19, enrolled during active disease. For the CDR3, the DNA is TGTGCCACCGTGGCCCTAGCGGGAGTCTTGAATGAGCAGTTCTTC. This codes for CATVALAGVLNEQFF.